The source of this T cell receptor (beta chain) is a study of blood T cell repertoires in COVID-19 (dated by TCRdb to between 2020 and 2021). In terms of the full investigation: Samples from collaborators originated in the United States, Italy and Spain and spanned both the acute and convalescent phases of COVID-19. Nearly every sample came with metadata listing a de-identified subject ID, COVID-19 status, age in years and sex. The dataset comprised deeply sampled blood TCRbeta repertoires from subjects exposed to, actively infected with, or recovered from COVID-19. The prospective study material was composed of cDNA or gDNA derived from T cells, B-cell-depleted T cells, or PBMCs. The repertoires were released in a freely available public database intended as a resource for research on the immune response to SARS-CoV-2. Samples came from the ongoing ImmuneRACE study (first 160 participants) plus 1,254 subjects from 6 global collaborators. Where available, HLA class I and class II types were taken from metadata supplied by the sample provider and were not determined by assay-based typing.

Study-level results and caveats: How much clinical and demographic metadata was included differed by source and by participant, and the metadata was provided uncurated.

The immunoSEQ Assay, a bias-controlled multiplex PCR, was used to amplify TCRbeta CDR3 regions from genomic DNA. Processing in the source paper ran as follows. The number of nucleated cells in each sample was estimated from the amplification of reference gene primers within the assay. To quantify the absolute abundance of each unique TCRbeta CDR3 rearrangement, sequence reads were collapsed and filtered. For each sample, productive Simpson clonality was calculated as the square root of Simpson's diversity index over productive rearrangements. TCRdb obtained this table from immuneACCESS and retained in-frame rearrangements with V and J assigned. These tables miss some clones; where compared with another copy, unresolved V genes account for less than half of the shortfall, and the remainder is unexplained. D and trimming were read from the DNA, whereas the V and J calls and clone size are those reported in that table. This sample has some 240,000 clones in its table, and around 84% of those were observed once. The ten largest account for over 1.5% of the sample.

Another Seattle source contributed samples from volunteer blood donors who had recovered from COVID-19. Whole blood was collected in K2EDTA tubes by collaborating institutions according to the institutions' own protocols. For TCRbeta analysis, collaborators shipped samples in one of three forms: frozen whole blood, isolated PBMCs, or DNA extracted from either of those sample types. A remark on this clone: Its antigen remains unidentified. Base qualities are not provided; no much larger clone lies one nucleotide away.

The germline V gene provides CDR1 SGHRS and CDR2 YFSETQ. V lost 4 bases and J lost 6 bases, and the count of bases not matched to a germline gene is 8. Including cysteine and phenylalanine, the CDR3 has 14 amino acids. CDR3 DNA is the only sequence kept; it has 42 bases, read in frame from the first base. Sequenced input: peripheral blood. The sequence is built from TRBV5-1 and TRBJ1-2; TRBD1 agrees with 8 junctional bases. This receptor was taken from a woman aged 40 to 50 who had recovered from COVID-19. The DNA sequence reads TGCGCCAGCAGCCCGGACAGGGTATGGGATGGCTACACCTTC. This is translated as CASSPDRVWDGYTF.